Listed below are T cell receptor beta chains from one sample, sequenced in a study of T cells in Graves' hyperthyroidism and ophthalmopathy. MiXCR, applied by TCRdb to the multiplex PCR reads, yields one record per CDR3 protein. Of 500,000 to 750,000 distinct CDR3 sequences detected, 12% to 15% appear once; the ten largest clones hold about 6.6%. The sample consisted of blood. These receptor sequences come from a young woman with Graves' ophthalmopathy. Each CDR3 is given with its conserved first and last residue. A D gene is named only where the DNA matches it firmly. Size is stated for part of the rows, as once, few or many counts, or as a class when the clone is expanded.

D	V	J	size	DNA	CDR3
TRBD2	TRBV7-3	TRBJ2-1	NA	TGTGCCAGCAGCTTAATGGCTAGCGGGATGAATGAGCAGTTCTTC	CASSLMASGMNEQFF
NA	TRBV7-6	TRBJ2-7	few	TGTGCCAGCAGCTTAGGCAACGGGTACTCCTACGAGCAGTACTTC	CASSLGNGYSYEQYF
NA	TRBV27	TRBJ1-6	NA	TGTGCCAGCAGACGGGCGGGGGCGGGGTTTGATTCACCCCTCCACTTT	CASRRAGAGFDSPLHF
NA	TRBV19	TRBJ2-6	few	TGTGCCAGTAGATCAGGGATTGGGGCCAACGTCCTGACTTTC	CASRSGIGANVLTF
NA	TRBV19	TRBJ1-1	many	TGTGCCAGTAGTACAGGGGTGGGTGAAGCTTTCTTT	CASSTGVGEAFF
NA	TRBV12-5	TRBJ2-7	NA	TGTGCTAGTGGTTTGGTACTGGACAGCAGCTCCTACGAGCAGTACTTC	CASGLVLDSSSYEQYF
NA	TRBV6-2/TRBV6-3	TRBJ1-5	NA	TGTGCCAGCAGTTACTCTATGGGGATCAATCAGCCCCAGCATTTT	CASSYSMGINQPQHF
NA	TRBV11-2	TRBJ2-2	few	TGTGCCAGCAACTTAGACGGCCACGGGGAGCTGTTTTTT	CASNLDGHGELFF
NA	TRBV20-1	TRBJ1-3	few	TGCAGTGCTAGTGCGGGACCGACCTCTGGAAACACCATATATTTT	CSASAGPTSGNTIYF
TRBD2	TRBV28	TRBJ2-7	NA	TGTGCCAGCAGGCCGGGACTAGCGGGACCTGGTCTCGACGAGCAGTACTTC	CASRPGLAGPGLDEQYF
NA	TRBV7-3	TRBJ2-2	many	TGTGCCAGCAGCTCCAGTCTCACCGGGGAGCTGTTTTTT	CASSSSLTGELFF
TRBD2	TRBV20-1	TRBJ2-1	many	TGCAGTGCTACGAGGACTAGCGGGAGTTGGAATGAGCAGTTCTTC	CSATRTSGSWNEQFF
TRBD1	TRBV20-1	TRBJ2-5	few	TGCAGTGCCCAATGGACAGGACACCAAGAGACCCAGTACTTC	CSAQWTGHQETQYF
TRBD1	TRBV5-1	TRBJ1-1	NA	TGCGCCAGCAGCCGCGACAGGGGAGGTGGAGCTTTCTTT	CASSRDRGGGAFF
TRBD2	TRBV7-2	TRBJ2-3	many	TGTGCCAGCAGATCTCGGGGGGGACGCACAGATACGCAGTATTTT	CASRSRGGRTDTQYF
TRBD1	TRBV6-2/TRBV6-3	TRBJ2-2	few	TGTGCCAGCAGTTACTTTCGGACAGGGCGACGGACCGGGGAGCTGTTTTTT	CASSYFRTGRRTGELFF
NA	TRBV4-2	TRBJ2-3	NA	TGTGCCAGCGGGGGTAGCACAGATACGCAGTATTTT	CASGGSTDTQYF
TRBD1	TRBV6-2/TRBV6-3	TRBJ2-1	many	TGTGCCAGCAGTTACTGGACAGGGACTCACAAAATAACCTCCTACAATGAGCAGTTCTTC	CASSYWTGTHKITSYNEQFF
TRBD2	TRBV20-1	TRBJ2-7	NA	TGCAGTGCTAGAACGGGGACTAGCGGGAGACGCGAGCAGTACTTC	CSARTGTSGRREQYF
TRBD2	TRBV27	TRBJ2-2	NA	TGTGCCAGCAGTTCCCCAACGGGACTAGCGGGAGCCAGGGGCACCGGGGAGCTGTTTTTT	CASSSPTGLAGARGTGELFF